This T cell receptor (beta chain) was sequenced during a study of beta chain features in type 1 diabetes. CDR1 is LGHNT, CDR2 FRNRAP, per germline. V was trimmed by 6 bases and J by 4 bases, leaving 4 bases between them. This CDR3 contains 11 residues. All of the isolated RNA was reverse transcribed, so expressed TCRB transcripts were sequenced. The protocol was immunoSEQ multiplex PCR, while the TCRdb copy is restricted to in-frame clones and leaves out a portion. The sample includes under 250,000 clones, about 11% seen only once; the top ten take 1% to 1.5%. V and J are TRBV12-5 and TRBJ2-1, with no clear D. The clonotype comes from a man aged 18 to 35 in good health. The source material was central memory CD4+ T cells from blood. CDR3 coding DNA: TGTGCTAGTGGGGTGTACAATGAGCAGTTCTTC. It codes for CASGVYNEQFF.